This TCR beta chain is from a study of shared clonotypes between healthy human individuals (dated by TCRdb to between 2020 and 2021). In terms of the full investigation: The cohort included a few men and two women between 18 and 49 years of age. Per donor, three plates each were used for CD4 naive and CD4 memory, two for CD8 naive, and one for CD8 memory. Blood TCR repertoires of about 5 healthy adults were deeply sequenced to estimate repertoire size and the extent of clonotype sharing between individuals. Libraries were prepared and TCR repertoires were sequenced by different laboratories using diverse techniques, in order to increase sequencing depth and limit assay-specific biases. Each donor's leukapheresis produced roughly between roughly 0.85 and 10 billion PBMCs.

Results the study describes overall, beyond this receptor: Around 5.4% of naive CD4, 3.5% of naive CD8, 2.3% of memory CD4, and less than 0.45% of memory CD8 clonotypes were shared across several donors. Naive subsets generally had larger estimated clonotype richness than memory subsets. Because the study included a small number of donors, the genetic and exposure-history diversity represented was limited. Based on pairwise subsampling, the degree of clonotype sharing among donors was expected to be affected by sequencing depth. Compared with non-shared clonotypes, clonotypes shared by all four sorted-subset donors had higher generation probabilities. Sampling was restricted to blood, and TCR repertoires in tissue are likely to differ from TCR repertoires in blood. Rarefaction of sorted-subset datasets indicated incomplete sequencing despite the large sequencing depth.

Donors were healthy HIV-negative adults with no recently reported acute infections or vaccinations. All donors were Caucasian adults living in Nashville, Tennessee, USA. CD4+ T cells were enriched by magnetic negative selection, after which naive cells were positively selected on CD45RA and the negative fraction was taken as the memory subset. Blood was collected by leukapheresis, and PBMCs were isolated by Ficoll-Histopaque density gradient centrifugation and then cryopreserved in liquid nitrogen vapor phase. Analytical flow cytometry was used to check the purity and quantity of every magnetically sorted T cell population. Each sorted fraction had its genomic DNA isolated and then quantified by UV absorbance on a Nanodrop 2000c. TCR CDR3 regions were amplified from genomic DNA by multiplex PCR using the deep immunoSEQ assay. Genomic DNA extracted from each cell subset was distributed evenly over all wells of several immunoSEQ 96-well plates, and each plate served as one replicate. For sorted subsets, each replicate PCR was loaded with about 0.2 ug genomic DNA, equivalent to about 33,000 T cell genomes. Purified libraries were measured with a Qubit 3.0 fluorometer, size-checked on a Bioanalyzer 2100, and measured again with the KAPA Library Quantification kit. Each immunoSEQ 96-well plate was sequenced on its own single-read 150-cycle Illumina NextSeq 550 flow cell. As for the authors' bioinformatics: Because the immunoSEQ output held only junctional sequences and lacked quality scores, the filtering could not match the filtering applied to full-length reads. To assign V/J genes and CDR3, sequences were annotated using PyIR, a Python wrapper for IgBLAST v1.9, with IMGT germline references. Reads were removed for weak V/J assignments (E-value above 1e-6), missing CDR3, stop codons, out-of-frame junctions, or ambiguous translated residues. V3J clonotypes were defined by identical inferred V gene, J gene, and CDR3 amino acid sequence. To compute the percentage overlap between repertoires, the number of shared unique clonotypes was divided by the size of the smaller repertoire. Repertoire richness was assessed with RTK rarefaction, the Chao1 estimator, and Recon v2.1 estimates of unobserved clonotypes. For all TCRbeta clonotypes obtained by the gDNA method from a few donors, generation probabilities were computed with OLGA. TCRdb carries this immuneACCESS record with in-frame sequences only. Its versions omit some clonotypes, under half of them owing to an unresolved V gene in the studies checked, with the rest unexplained. That table furnishes V, J and clone size, whereas the DNA furnished D and trimming. The sample table contains about 960,000 clones; only one count was recorded for roughly 72% of them. Nearly 1.5% of the sample belongs to the ten largest clones.

Comments on this clone: The target of this receptor is not known. No qualities accompany the bases; no much larger clone lies one base away.

Spanning cysteine to phenylalanine, the CDR3 consists of 14 amino acids. Only the CDR3 DNA is retained, 42 bases long and in frame from the first base. The germline V gene supplies CDR1 ENHRY and CDR2 SYGVKD. V gives up 5 bases and J gives up 2 bases, and the segment between their germline ends measures 13 bases. The sample consisted of memory CD4+ T cells sorted from blood. The sample's cell subset or site label, decoded: CD45RA-negative fraction. This receptor was taken from a man in his late teens or twenties in good health. This chain joins TRBV10-3 to TRBJ2-7; perhaps TRBD2 is the D gene, with 6 bases matching. This receptor carries the CDR3 CAISPRGTAYEQYF. The nucleotide sequence reads as follows: TGTGCCATCAGTCCCCGGGGGACGGCCTACGAGCAGTACTTC.